One TCR beta chain is described in this entry. Its target is unknown. TCR beta libraries were made by quantitative 5'-RACE with molecular barcodes. TCRdb reprocessed the 5' RACE reads with MiXCR, giving one entry per CDR3 protein. The data hold approximately 300,000 distinct CDR3 sequences, with under 8.5% observed a single time. These data belong to a study of CD8 T cells in ankylosing spondylitis. The study's findings and limits: Reports of some motif variants in reactive arthritis synovial fluid and blood predate this one. Several highly homologous variants made up a TCR beta motif that seemed to typify ankylosing spondylitis blood. Those disease-linked clones were CD8+; they were also relatively rare in peripheral blood. Disease-linked clones were reportedly significantly enriched in matched ankylosing spondylitis synovial fluid.

This CDR3 contains 13 residues. Germline CDR1 DFQATT, CDR2 SNEGSKA (reference sequence). With 2 bases removed from V and 7 bases from J, the gap between germline ends came to 11 bases. The sequencing sample was made of blood, either unsorted or a sorted T cell fraction (not recorded which). The TCR sequence derives from a male donor with ankylosing spondylitis. This chain connects TRBV20-1 to TRBJ2-2; D not certain. CDR3 residues: CSARRPFSGELFF. CDR3 DNA sequence: TGCAGTGCTAGACGGCCCTTCAGCGGGGAGCTGTTTTTT.